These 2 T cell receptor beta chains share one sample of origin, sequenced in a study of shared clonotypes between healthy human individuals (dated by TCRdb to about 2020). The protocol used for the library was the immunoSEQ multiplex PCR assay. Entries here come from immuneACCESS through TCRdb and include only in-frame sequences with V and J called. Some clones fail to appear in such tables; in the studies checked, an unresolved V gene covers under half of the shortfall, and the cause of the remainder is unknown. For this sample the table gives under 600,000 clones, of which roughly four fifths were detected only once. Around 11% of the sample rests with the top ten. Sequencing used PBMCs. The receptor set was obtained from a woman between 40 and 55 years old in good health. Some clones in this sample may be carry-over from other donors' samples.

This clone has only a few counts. The DNA of the CDR3 is TGTGCCACCAGCAGTACAGGGGCGAACACTGAAGCTTTCTTT. This translates into CATSSTGANTEAFF. The V call is TRBV15, the J call TRBJ1-1; TRBD1 agrees at 7 bases. There are 14 residues in the CDR3. Germline trimming cut 3 bases from V and 1 base from J; bases unmatched to any gene: 2. Germline CDR1 is LNHNV and CDR2 is YYDKDF (reference sequence).

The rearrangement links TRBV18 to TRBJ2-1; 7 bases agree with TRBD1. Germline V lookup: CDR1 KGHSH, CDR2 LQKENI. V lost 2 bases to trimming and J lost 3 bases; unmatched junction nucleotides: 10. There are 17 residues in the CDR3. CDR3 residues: CASSPNRLGGNYNEQFF. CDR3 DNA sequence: TGTGCCAGCTCACCAAATCGTTTAGGGGGCAACTACAATGAGCAGTTCTTC.